This TCR beta chain was sequenced during a study of cytomegalovirus exposure and HLA in healthy donors. As for the study in general: An early release of data contained about 85 million unique TCRs, which came from HLA-typed donors. Overall study findings and caveats: Common viral pathogens seemed to be connected with several of the most significant clusters, according to a later analysis. HLA alleles showed associations with 15,000 to 20,000 TCR beta sequences in a later analysis, at a 0.05 false discovery rate. Some TCR beta chains (over 150 of them) were listed as cytomegalovirus-associated.

The PCR contained 60 Vbeta and 13 Jbeta primers. Some clones are missing from TCRdb's copy, which holds only in-frame ones; the method was immunoSEQ multiplex PCR. The table shows about 100,000 clones, with just under 75% occurring only once. This CDR3 has 13 residues. V was shortened by 2 bases and J by 8 bases, with 12 bases between the two germline ends. From germline, CDR1 is MGHDK and CDR2 SYGVNS. A remark on this clone: Its antigen is unknown.

Material for sequencing was PBMCs. V usage is TRBV25-1 and J usage is TRBJ1-2; no definite D call. This TCR was sampled from a man in his fifties in good health and CMV-seropositive. In DNA form, the CDR3 reads TGTGCCAGCAGTGAAACGGGTCTTTGGGGCTACACCTTC. It translates to CASSETGLWGYTF.